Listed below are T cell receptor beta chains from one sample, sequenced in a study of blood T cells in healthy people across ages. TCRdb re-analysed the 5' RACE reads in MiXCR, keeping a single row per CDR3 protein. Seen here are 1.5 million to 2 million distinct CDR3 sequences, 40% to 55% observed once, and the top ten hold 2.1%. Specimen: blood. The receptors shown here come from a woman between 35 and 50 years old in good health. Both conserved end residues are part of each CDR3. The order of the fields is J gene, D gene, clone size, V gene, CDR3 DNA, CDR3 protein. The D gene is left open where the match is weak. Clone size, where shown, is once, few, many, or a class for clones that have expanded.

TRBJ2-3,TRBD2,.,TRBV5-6,TGTGCCAGCAGCTTGCCGGGACTAGAGACAGATACGCAGTATTTT,CASSLPGLETDTQYF
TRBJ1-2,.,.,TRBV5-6,TGTGCCAGCAGCTTGTACGGGGGCTTCACTAACTATGGCTACACCTTC,CASSLYGGFTNYGYTF
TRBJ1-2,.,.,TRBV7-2,TGTGCCAGCAGCATCCCGGGACAAGTCTTCTATGGCTACACCTTC,CASSIPGQVFYGYTF
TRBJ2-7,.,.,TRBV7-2,TGTGCCAGCAGCTTAGAGACGACAGGGCAGTACTTC,CASSLETTGQYF
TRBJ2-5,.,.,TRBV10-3,TGTGCCATCAGTGGCACGGGGGGCAGTCAAGAGACCCAGTACTTC,CAISGTGGSQETQYF
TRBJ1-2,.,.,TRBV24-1,TGTGCCACCAGTGAGCCCAGGGGAGGGGACTATGGCTACACCTTC,CATSEPRGGDYGYTF
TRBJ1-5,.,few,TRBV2,TGTGCCAGCAGTGGGACCAATCAGCCCCAGCATTTT,CASSGTNQPQHF
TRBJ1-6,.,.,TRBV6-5,TGTGCCAGCAGCCCCATCGGACCGGATAATTCACCCCTCCACTTT,CASSPIGPDNSPLHF
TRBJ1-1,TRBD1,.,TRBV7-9,TGTGCCAGCAGCTCGATTCATTTAAGAGGACAGGGTCGTTCTGAAGCTTTCTTT,CASSSIHLRGQGRSEAFF
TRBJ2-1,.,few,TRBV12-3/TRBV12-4,TGTGCCAGCAGTGCAGCCTACGGTGAGCAGTTCTTC,CASSAAYGEQFF
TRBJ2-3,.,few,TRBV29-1,TGCAGCGTTGGTCGGGGGGATACGCAGTATTTT,CSVGRGDTQYF